This record covers a single T cell receptor (beta chain). The specificity of this receptor is unknown. There are no base qualities to consult, and no much larger clone falls within one base. The sample originates from a study of cytomegalovirus exposure and HLA in healthy donors (dated by TCRdb to 2016 to 2017). In terms of the full investigation: According to an earlier analysis of a few hundred of the donors, roughly 180 million T cells yielded roughly 100 million unique TCR beta sequences and less than 300 Gb of sequence data. Donor age, sex, ethnicity and CMV serostatus were compiled alongside the repertoire data. A later genetic analysis took genome-wide SNP genotypes for about 65% of the roughly 670 donors and used that subset as a discovery cohort. Because of strong linkage in the cohort, a few DR-DQ haplotypes were treated as single units for association and clustering. In an earlier analysis of over 550 of the donors, high-throughput TCR beta sequencing was used to judge whether each TCR beta V gene segment behaved as functional or pseudogenic. The number of typed donors differed by locus: roughly 620-640 for A, B, C, DRB1 and DQB1; approximately 540 for DQA1; over 600 for DPA1; and some 430 for DPB1. Approximately 300 gigabases of sequencing data and around 90 million unique TCR sequences made up an early release that covered 500 to 650 HLA-typed donors. Using immunosequencing, the study profiled T cell repertoires from about 620 subjects and related those repertoires to cytomegalovirus serostatus. HLA typing included class I and class II loci at four-digit resolution. Of the roughly 400 genotyped donors, approximately 81% were placed in the genetic ancestry cluster associated with self-reported Caucasian donors. In a later analysis, previously published TCR beta repertoires from fewer than 750 donors were re-analyzed and high-resolution HLA genotyping was added so that TCR occurrence patterns could be studied. Rather than using new phenotypic data, the later analysis identified candidate immune exposures from TCR beta sequences and from how often those sequences occurred across donors. The aim of the study was to test whether cataloging public T cell receptors could identify signatures of past pathogen exposure. To predict cytomegalovirus infection status, the study brought together high-throughput TCR immunosequencing, statistical association of individual TCRs with disease status, and machine learning. A separate validation cohort of roughly 110 different subjects was used in addition to the roughly 670-subject first cohort. Among about 410 genotyped donors of the cohort, an average of approximately 240,000 unique TCR beta nucleotide sequences was sequenced per donor, of which about 19% were non-productive. Every discovery cohort repertoire had been produced on one sequencing platform. Broad study findings and their caveats: A group of highly shared sequence variants was considered likely to be a technical artifact of the sequencing pipeline. A later analysis found that HLA-associated TCR beta chains were more clonally expanded and had lower generation probabilities than equally common non-associated chains. In a later analysis, most CMV-associated TCR beta chains were found to appear HLA-restricted, with HLA associations seemingly driven largely by CMV exposure. In the study, about 150 TCR beta chains were listed as associated with cytomegalovirus. Because counts were too low, about 17 rarely observed V segments, including chromosome 9 orphons, were excluded from the earlier analysis of around 640 of the donors. A further reported finding was that TCR beta sequences accurately predicted the HLA-A and HLA-B alleles for most subjects in the first cohort. In a later analysis, the rate of TCR association differed among HLA loci, with DRB1 alleles having the most associated TCRs and HLA-C alleles having the fewest. When HLA alleles, especially DR and DQ, strongly co-occurred, attributing TCR associations to individual alleles was difficult. Immune exposure information for the cohort was limited to CMV serostatus. Three of the identified cytomegalovirus-associated TCR beta chains were confirmed in vitro to be specific for cytomegalovirus antigens. Some IMGT-functional V segments, including TRBV6-2 and TRBV6-3, could not be distinguished by the 87-base-pair reads and were therefore excluded. The authors suggested that the approach could potentially be generalized to other disease states and immunological phenotypes. The presence/absence analyses assumed that sequencing depth was roughly uniform across donors, and that assumption may not be true. Correlated functional status among segregating V segments might reflect linkage disequilibrium, but an unknown experimental factor could not be ruled out. In both the original and validation cohorts, the classifier was reported to diagnose cytomegalovirus status with high specificity and sensitivity. This cohort had only TCR beta chains sequenced, and the lack of alpha or paired-chain data limited which features could be detected. In a later analysis, 15,000 to 20,000 TCR beta sequences were associated with specific HLA alleles at a false discovery rate of 0.05. In an earlier analysis of about 540 of the donors, most TCR beta V segments were observed in productive rearrangements about 87% or about 30% of the time, broadly matching IMGT annotations. In a later analysis, several top co-occurrence clusters were reported to appear linked to parvovirus B19, influenza, CMV and Epstein-Barr virus. Most TCR sequences were observed very rarely across donors, whereas some public TCRs were present in many individuals. HLA typing was unavailable for some donors at each locus, so association tests used only the typed subset. In a later genetic analysis, fewer N-insertions in productive TCRs were reported among donors in an Asian-associated ancestry cluster than the roughly 700-donor mean. A later genetic analysis associated a missense DCLRE1C variant with V-gene and J-gene trimming of TCR beta chains, and an independent cohort replicated the association.

Library preparation employed the immunoSEQ multiplex PCR assay. A mixture of 60 forward primers for TCR Vbeta segments and 13 reverse primers for TCR Jbeta segments was used in the multiplex PCR. A multiplex PCR assay on genomic DNA amplified the CDR3 region of rearranged TCR beta genes. Amplified TCR beta libraries were sequenced as 87-base-pair reads on the Illumina HiSeq System. The study's own analysis went as follows. A later analysis counted tens of millions of unique TCR beta chains across the 500 to 850 repertoires, and some 11 million of these chains were shared by at least two donors. To remove PCR and sequencing errors, raw reads were error-corrected and collapsed into unique sequences using a nearest-neighbor algorithm that merged closely related sequences. Alignment of CDR3 sequences to IMGT reference sequences was used to assign V, D and J gene segments. For a sequence to be retained, a match of at least six nucleotides was required to both a V gene segment and a J gene segment. A rearrangement was called productive if the CDR3 had no stop codons and remained in frame with V and J, and every other rearrangement was called non-productive. CDR3 was defined according to IMGT convention as the region running from the second conserved V-encoded cysteine to the conserved J-encoded phenylalanine. The earlier analysis of about 620 of the donors excluded sequences that lacked an unambiguous match to a single V gene segment. In an earlier analysis of about 590 of the donors, a V segment was called functional when productive rearrangements were above 56.7%, and segregating when the standard deviation between donors exceeded 5%. To diagnose cytomegalovirus status from the catalog of TCR beta chain sequences, a statistical classification framework was built. V and J gene assignment, in a later analysis, came from comparing TCR nucleotide sequences with IMGT/GENE-DB human TR gene sequences. A later analysis assigned CDR3 sequences and most-parsimonious VDJ recombination scenarios with the TCRdist pipeline. A later analysis defined each TCR beta chain by its CDR3 amino acid sequence plus V-gene family, and excluded reads lacking a unique V-gene family. A later analysis removed 592 highly shared, low-generation-probability nucleotide sequences to deal with suspected cross-contamination and a sequencing artifact. In a later analysis, a clonal expansion index for each public chain was calculated from normalized within-repertoire ranks of inferred template counts. Generation probabilities in a later analysis came from a VDJ recombination model fitted to out-of-frame rearrangements, and those results were checked against IGoR. In a later analysis, hypergeometric tests were used to score TCR-TCR, TCR-HLA and TCR-CMV co-occurrence, with a repertoire-size bias correction applied to TCR pairs. A later analysis estimated false discovery rates by permuting HLA or CMV assignments 20 times. A later analysis grouped co-occurring TCRs with DBSCAN, adding TCRdist sequence similarity when clustering within HLA-allele-positive subsets. Repertoires with fewer than 30,000 or more than 120,000 public chains, plus five repertoires with anomalous nucleotide sharing, were excluded from co-occurrence clustering. This immuneACCESS table, as held by TCRdb, lists in-frame sequences with V and J called but not all clones. Of the missing ones, under half trace to an unresolved V gene in checked studies; the others have no known cause. For V, J and clone size, that table is used; D and trimming come from the DNA. The sample profile shows over 150,000 clones; nearly 80% of them were found once. Together, the top ten hold 9.7% of the sample.

Looking up the germline V gene yields CDR1 SGHTA and CDR2 FQGNSA. Trimming at the junction amounts to 1 base on V and 1 base on J, and the germline ends lie 8 bases apart. The CDR3 measures 16 amino acids from cysteine to phenylalanine. Just CDR3 DNA is preserved here, 48 bases in frame from base 1. The cohort comprised 550 to 700 healthy bone marrow donors. At the time of sampling, all cohort members were nominally healthy, though unrecorded immune exposures were likely present. The donor tested CMV seropositive and was one of the 289 seropositive cohort members. A peripheral blood sample was collected from each donor, and TCR beta sequencing was performed on peripheral blood mononuclear cells. The Qiagen DNeasy Blood Extraction Kit was used to extract genomic DNA from the blood cell samples.

This TCR came from a man between 18 and 29 years old in good health and CMV-seropositive. Here the chain combines TRBV7-2 and TRBJ2-6; TRBD1 could be the D gene, as 5 bases match. Input material: PBMCs. The nucleotides are TGTGCCAGCAGCTTAGTTCAGGGATCTGGGGCCAACGTCCTGACTTTC. This gives the protein CASSLVQGSGANVLTF.